This TCR beta chain was captured in a study of T cell responses to AZD1222 COVID-19 vaccine. Study-wide findings and caveats: The donor group comprised mostly white British people and more females; the analysis possibly underestimated clonal diversity. Unmutated variant regions are reportedly targeted by nearly half of spike-specific TCRs. Only a handful of AZD1222 recipients, several in all, had baseline seropositivity.

V was shortened by 2 bases and J by 0 bases, with 4 bases between the two germline ends. This CDR3 has 14 amino acids. CDR1 SGHTA and CDR2 FQGNSA come from the germline V gene. Points on this clone: Its specificity is unknown.

The data were produced by immunoSEQ multiplex PCR, yet TCRdb's version contains in-frame clones alone and is incomplete. The sample has 150,000 to 200,000 clones; approximately 90% are singletons. Specimen: peripheral blood, collected on day 0 of AZD1222 vaccination. The rearrangement joins TRBV7-2 to TRBJ2-2; no clear D. This TCR was sampled from an adult in good health. The CDR3 nucleotides read TGTGCCAGCAGCTTATCAACGAACACCGGGGAGCTGTTTTTT. Protein sequence: CASSLSTNTGELFF.